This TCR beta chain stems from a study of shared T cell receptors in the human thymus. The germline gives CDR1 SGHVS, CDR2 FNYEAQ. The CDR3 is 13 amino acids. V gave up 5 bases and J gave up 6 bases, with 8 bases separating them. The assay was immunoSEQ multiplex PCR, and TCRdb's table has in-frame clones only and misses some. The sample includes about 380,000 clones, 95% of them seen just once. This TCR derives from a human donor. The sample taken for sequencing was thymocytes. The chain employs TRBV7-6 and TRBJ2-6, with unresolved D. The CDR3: CASSLPSANVLTF. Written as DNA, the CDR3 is TGTGCCAGCAGCCTCCCCTCGGCCAACGTCCTGACTTTC.